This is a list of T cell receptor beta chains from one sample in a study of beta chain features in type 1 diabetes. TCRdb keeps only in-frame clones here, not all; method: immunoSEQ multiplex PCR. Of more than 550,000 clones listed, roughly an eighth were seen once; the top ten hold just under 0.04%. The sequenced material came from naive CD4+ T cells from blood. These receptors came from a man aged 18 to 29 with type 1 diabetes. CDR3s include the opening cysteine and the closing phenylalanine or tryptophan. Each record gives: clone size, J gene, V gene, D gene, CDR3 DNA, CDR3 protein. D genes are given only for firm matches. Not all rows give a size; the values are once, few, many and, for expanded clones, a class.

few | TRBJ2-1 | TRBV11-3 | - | TGTGCCAGCAGCTTACCGGGGGCGAAGTGGAATGAGCAGTTCTTC | CASSLPGAKWNEQFF
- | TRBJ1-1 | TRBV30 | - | TGTGCCTGGAGTATCCAAGACTGGGTAGGGGAGACTGAAGCTTTCTTT | CAWSIQDWVGETEAFF
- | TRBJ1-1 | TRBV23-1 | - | TGCGCCAGCAGTCAATCGACAGAGAACACTGAAGCTTTCTTT | CASSQSTENTEAFF
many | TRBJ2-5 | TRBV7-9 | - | TGTGCCAGCAGCCCCGCGGAGACCCAGTACTTC | CASSPAETQYF
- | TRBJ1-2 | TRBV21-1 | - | TGTGCCAGCAGCAAACATATCGGAAACTATGGCTACACCTTC | CASSKHIGNYGYTF
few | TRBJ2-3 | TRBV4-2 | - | TGTGCCAGCAGCCAAGATCCCGGGGGCACAGATACGCAGTATTTT | CASSQDPGGTDTQYF
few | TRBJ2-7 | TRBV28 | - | TGTGCCAGCAGTTTGGGGGATTACGAGCAGTACTTC | CASSLGDYEQYF
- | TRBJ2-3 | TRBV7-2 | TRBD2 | TGTGCCAGCAGCTTAACGGGAGGGCCCCCAGATACGCAGTATTTT | CASSLTGGPPDTQYF
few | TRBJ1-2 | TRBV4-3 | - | TGCGCCAGCAGTCCCGACAGAAACTATGGCTACACCTTC | CASSPDRNYGYTF
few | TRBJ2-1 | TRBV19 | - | TGTGCCAGTAGTATTTTAGCCCGGACCAATGAGCAGTTCTTC | CASSILARTNEQFF
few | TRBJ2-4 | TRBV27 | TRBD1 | TGTGCCAGCAGCTCCGGGCTGGGACAGTCCAAAAACATTCAGTACTTC | CASSSGLGQSKNIQYF
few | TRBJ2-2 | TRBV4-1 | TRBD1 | TGCGCCAGCAGCAAAGGACAGGGGGTGGCCGGGGAGCTGTTTTTT | CASSKGQGVAGELFF
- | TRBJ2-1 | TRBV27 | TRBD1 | TGTGCCAGCAGTTTAAGAGGGGGCCGGAGCTCCTACAATGAGCAGTTCTTC | CASSLRGGRSSYNEQFF
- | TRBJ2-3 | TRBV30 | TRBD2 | TGTGCCTGGAGTAACCTAGCGGGGGATACGCAGTATTTT | CAWSNLAGDTQYF
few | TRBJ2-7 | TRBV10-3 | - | TGTGCCATCAGTGAGGATGGGGGGTTCTACGAGCAGTACTTC | CAISEDGGFYEQYF
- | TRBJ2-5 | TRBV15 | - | TGTGCCACCAGCAGAGATCGGGGTTGGGAGACCCAGTACTTC | CATSRDRGWETQYF
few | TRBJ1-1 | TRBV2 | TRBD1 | TGTGCCAGCAATATAGACAGGGCCTGGGAAGCTTTCTTT | CASNIDRAWEAFF
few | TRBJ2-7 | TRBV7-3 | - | TGTGCCAGCAGCTTAGGGGTTAGCTCCTACGAGCAGTACTTC | CASSLGVSSYEQYF
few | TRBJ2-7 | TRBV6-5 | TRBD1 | TGTGCCAGCAGCCGCTCGGGACAGAGGCAATACGAGCAGTACTTC | CASSRSGQRQYEQYF
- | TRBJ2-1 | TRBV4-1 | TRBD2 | TGCGCCAGCAGCTCGATTAGCGGGGACAATGAGCAGTTCTTC | CASSSISGDNEQFF
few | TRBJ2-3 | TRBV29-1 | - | TGCAGCACGGGCCGGGTCGCGAGTACTGATACGCAGTATTTT | CSTGRVASTDTQYF
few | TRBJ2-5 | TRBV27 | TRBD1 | TGTGCCAGCAGTCGACAGGGGGGAGAGACCCAGTACTTC | CASSRQGGETQYF
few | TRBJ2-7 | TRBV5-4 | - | TGTGCCAGCAGCACCCGCGGGCCGACCTACGAGCAGTACTTC | CASSTRGPTYEQYF
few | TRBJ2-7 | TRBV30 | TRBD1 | TGTGCCTGGAGCCTCCCCCCGGGACAGGGGGCAAGTGTGGAGTACTTC | CAWSLPPGQGASVEYF
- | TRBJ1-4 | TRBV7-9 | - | TGTGCCAGCAGCTTAGGCGGGGAAAAACTGTTTTTT | CASSLGGEKLFF
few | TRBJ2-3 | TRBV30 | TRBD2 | TGTGCCGGAGGACGGAGCGGGAGGGCCACAGATACGCAGTATTTT | CAGGRSGRATDTQYF
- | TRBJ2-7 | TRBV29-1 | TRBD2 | TGCAGCGTCAGGACTAGCGGGACTAGCTCCTACGAGCAGTACTTC | CSVRTSGTSSYEQYF
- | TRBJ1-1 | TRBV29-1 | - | TGCAGCGTTGAGGATCAGGAAAACACTGAAGCTTTCTTT | CSVEDQENTEAFF
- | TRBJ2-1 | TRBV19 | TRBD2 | TGTGCCACCAACGGCCAGCGGGGAGGCTCCTACAATGAGCAGTTCTTC | CATNGQRGGSYNEQFF
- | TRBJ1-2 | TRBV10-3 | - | TGTGCCATCAGTGAGTCGACGGGGTCGGTTGGCTATGGCTACACCTTC | CAISESTGSVGYGYTF
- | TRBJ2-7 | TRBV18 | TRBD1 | TGTGCCAGCTCACCTCGGACAGGGGGCTCGGAAGAGCAGTACTTC | CASSPRTGGSEEQYF
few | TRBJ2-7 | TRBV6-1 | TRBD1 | TGTGCCAGCGACAGACAGGGGTCCCCCTACGAGCAGTACTTC | CASDRQGSPYEQYF
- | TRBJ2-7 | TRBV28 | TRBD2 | TGTGCCAGCAGTGCTAGCGGTGCCTCCTACGAGCAGTACTTC | CASSASGASYEQYF
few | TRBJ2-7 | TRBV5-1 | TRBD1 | TGCGCCAGCAGCCCCGGCCCGACAGGGGGCCTTTACGAGCAGTACTTC | CASSPGPTGGLYEQYF
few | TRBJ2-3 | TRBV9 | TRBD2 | TGTGCCAGCAGCCTTAGCGGGAGCTCAGATACGCAGTATTTT | CASSLSGSSDTQYF
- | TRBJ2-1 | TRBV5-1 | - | TGCGCCAGCAGCTTGGGCCGGGGAACCTACAATGAGCAGTTCTTC | CASSLGRGTYNEQFF